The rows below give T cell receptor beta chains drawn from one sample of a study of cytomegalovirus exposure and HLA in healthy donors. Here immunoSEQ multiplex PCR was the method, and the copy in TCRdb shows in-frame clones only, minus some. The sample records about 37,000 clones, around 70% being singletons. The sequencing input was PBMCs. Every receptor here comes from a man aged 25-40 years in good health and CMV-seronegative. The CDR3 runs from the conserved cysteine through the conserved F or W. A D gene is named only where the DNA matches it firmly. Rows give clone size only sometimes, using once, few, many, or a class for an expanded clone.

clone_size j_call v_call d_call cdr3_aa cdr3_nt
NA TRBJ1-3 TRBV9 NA CASSVDLGNTIYF TGTGCCAGCAGCGTAGATCTGGGAAACACCATATATTTT
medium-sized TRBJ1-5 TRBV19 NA CASPIRGEGRQPQHF TGTGCCAGTCCTATTCGAGGGGAGGGCCGCCAGCCCCAGCATTTT
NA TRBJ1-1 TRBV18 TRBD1 CASSPRTTGTNAEAFF TGTGCCAGCTCACCCCGAACGACAGGGACGAACGCTGAAGCTTTCTTT
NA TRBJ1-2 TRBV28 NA CASSSGNYGYPF TGTGCCAGCAGTTCCGGTAACTATGGCTACCCCTTC
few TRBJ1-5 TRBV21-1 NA CASSKKQTGGDLNSNQPQHF TGTGCCAGCAGCAAAAAGCAGACAGGGGGGGACTTAAATAGCAATCAGCCCCAGCATTTT
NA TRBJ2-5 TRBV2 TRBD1 CASSEWAGGETQYF TGTGCCAGCAGTGAATGGGCAGGGGGTGAGACCCAGTACTTC
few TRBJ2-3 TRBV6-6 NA CASNSRGSLTDTQYF TGTGCCAGCAACTCAAGGGGCTCTCTCACAGATACGCAGTATTTT
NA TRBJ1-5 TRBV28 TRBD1 CASTADRDRAYQPQHF TGTGCCAGCACCGCAGACCGGGACAGGGCTTATCAGCCCCAGCATTTT
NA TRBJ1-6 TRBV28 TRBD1 CASRRVQGDNSPLHF TGTGCCAGCAGGCGAGTACAGGGGGATAATTCACCCCTCCACTTT
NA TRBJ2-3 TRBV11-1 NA CASSLAPGSTDTQYF TGTGCCAGCAGCTTAGCTCCGGGGTCCACAGATACGCAGTATTTT
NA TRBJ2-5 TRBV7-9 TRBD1 CASSLRAYAGTGKETQYF TGTGCCAGCAGCTTAAGGGCGTATGCGGGGACAGGGAAAGAGACCCAGTACTTC
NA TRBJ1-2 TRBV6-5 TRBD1 CASRKGAVYGYTF TGTGCCAGCAGGAAGGGGGCAGTCTATGGCTACACCTTC
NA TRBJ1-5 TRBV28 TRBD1 CASSFPYRRQGDQPQHF TGTGCCAGCAGTTTCCCATATCGTCGACAGGGGGATCAGCCCCAGCATTTT
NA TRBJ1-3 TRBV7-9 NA CASSLDSTSGNTIYF TGTGCCAGCAGCTTAGACAGCACCTCTGGAAACACCATATATTTT
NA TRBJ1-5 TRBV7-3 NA CASSLTGGSNQPQHF TGTGCCAGCAGCTTAACGGGGGGAAGCAATCAGCCCCAGCATTTT
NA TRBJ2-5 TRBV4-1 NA CASSGGGGVETQYF TGCGCCAGCAGCGGAGGAGGGGGGGTGGAGACCCAGTACTTC
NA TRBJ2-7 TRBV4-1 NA CASSQVRASYEQYF TGCGCCAGCAGCCAGGTGAGGGCATCCTACGAGCAGTACTTC
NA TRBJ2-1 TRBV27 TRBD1 CASSPQGQPMYNEQFF TGTGCCAGCAGTCCCCAGGGACAGCCCATGTACAATGAGCAGTTCTTC
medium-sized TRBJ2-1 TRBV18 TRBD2 CASSPVLLRTSGGRGEFF TGTGCCAGCTCACCAGTTCTTCTAAGGACTAGCGGGGGCCGCGGGGAGTTCTTC
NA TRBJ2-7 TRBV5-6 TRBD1 CASSPSLRDRGDEQYF TGTGCCAGCAGCCCCTCATTACGGGACAGGGGCGACGAGCAGTACTTC
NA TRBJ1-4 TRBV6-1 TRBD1 CASIEGTETNEKLFF TGTGCCAGCATCGAGGGGACAGAGACTAATGAAAAACTGTTTTTT
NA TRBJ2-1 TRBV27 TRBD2 CASSLDQRGGRQFF TGTGCCAGCAGTCTAGATCAGCGGGGGGGTCGGCAGTTCTTC
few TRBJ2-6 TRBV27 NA CASSPPPLPSGANVLTF TGTGCCAGCAGTCCACCCCCTCTACCGTCTGGGGCCAACGTCCTGACTTTC
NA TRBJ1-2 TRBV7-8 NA CASSINRMPNYGYPF TGTGCCAGCAGCATCAACAGGATGCCGAACTATGGCTACCCCTTC
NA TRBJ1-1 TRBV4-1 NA CASSPEELMPVFTEAFF TGCGCCAGCAGCCCCGAGGAGTTAATGCCAGTCTTCACTGAAGCTTTCTTT
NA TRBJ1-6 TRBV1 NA CTSSQDRRGRSPISPLHF TGCACCAGCAGCCAAGATCGGAGGGGACGTAGCCCGATTTCACCCCTCCACTTT
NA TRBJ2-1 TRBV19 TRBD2 CASSGRGGEQFF TGTGCCAGTAGTGGGAGGGGAGGTGAGCAGTTCTTC
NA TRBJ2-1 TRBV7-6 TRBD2 CASSTLAGGQHEQFF TGTGCCAGCAGTACTCTAGCGGGGGGGCAGCATGAGCAGTTCTTC
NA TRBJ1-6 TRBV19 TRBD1 CASRPDRDGSPLHF TGTGCCAGTCGACCCGACAGGGACGGATCACCCCTCCACTTT
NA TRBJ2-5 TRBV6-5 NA CASRPSGGIVETQYF TGTGCCAGCCGCCCCTCCGGGGGAATAGTAGAGACCCAGTACTTC
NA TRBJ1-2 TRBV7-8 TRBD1 CASSPPGTGIGGYTF TGTGCCAGCAGCCCCCCGGGGACAGGGATAGGTGGCTACACCTTC
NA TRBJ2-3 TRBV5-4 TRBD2 CASSDTGGVSTDTQYF TGTGCCAGCAGCGACACGGGGGGGGTCAGCACAGATACGCAGTATTTT
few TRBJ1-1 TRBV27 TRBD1 CASSRPGGTEAFF TGTGCCAGCAGCCGTCCAGGGGGCACTGAAGCTTTCTTT
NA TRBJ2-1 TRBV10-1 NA CASSDPRQGFNEQFF TGCGCCAGCAGTGATCCGCGGCAGGGGTTCAATGAGCAGTTCTTC
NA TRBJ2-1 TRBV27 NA CASRPLGLEQFF TGTGCCAGCAGACCCCTGGGACTTGAGCAGTTCTTC
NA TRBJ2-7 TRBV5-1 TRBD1 CASSSGQGTTYEQYF TGCGCCAGCAGCTCGGGACAGGGGACGACCTACGAGCAGTACTTC
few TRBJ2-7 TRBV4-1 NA CASSQDTTAYEQYF TGCGCCAGCAGCCAAGATACGACAGCTTACGAGCAGTACTTC
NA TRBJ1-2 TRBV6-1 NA CASSEDLAGVGGYTF TGTGCCAGCAGTGAAGACCTGGCAGGGGTGGGTGGCTACACCTTC
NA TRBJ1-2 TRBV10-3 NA CAIRNGQTIYGYTF TGTGCCATCAGAAACGGACAGACGATCTATGGCTACACCTTC
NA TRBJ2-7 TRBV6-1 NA CASKGREQYF TGTGCCAGCAAGGGGAGGGAGCAGTACTTC
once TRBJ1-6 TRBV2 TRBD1 CARRQGDYNSPLHF TGTGCCAGGAGACAGGGGGACTATAATTCACCCCTCCACTTT
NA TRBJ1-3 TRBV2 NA CASRGEAGNTIYF TGTGCCAGCAGGGGGGAGGCTGGAAACACCATATATTTT
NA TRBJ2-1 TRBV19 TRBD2 CASFERGGGGEQFF TGTGCCAGTTTTGAGCGGGGGGGCGGGGGTGAGCAGTTCTTC
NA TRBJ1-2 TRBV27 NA CASRPGGGHYGYPF TGTGCCAGCAGGCCCGGCGGAGGGCACTATGGCTACCCCTTC
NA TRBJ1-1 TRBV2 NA CASSSPSGGTEAFF TGTGCCAGCAGTTCCCCCTCGGGAGGAACTGAAGCTTTCTTT
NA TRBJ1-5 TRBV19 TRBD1 CASSTDRGLGQPQHF TGTGCCAGTAGTACTGACAGGGGTCTAGGTCAGCCCCAGCATTTT
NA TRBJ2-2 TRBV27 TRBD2 CASKVTSGTTGELFF TGTGCCAGCAAGGTAACTAGCGGGACGACCGGGGAGCTGTTTTTT
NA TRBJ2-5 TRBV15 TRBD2 CATSRVSGLAGETQYF TGTGCCACCAGCAGAGTCTCGGGACTAGCGGGAGAGACCCAGTACTTC
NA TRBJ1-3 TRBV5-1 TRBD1 CASSLAATGTPSGNTIYF TGCGCCAGCAGCTTGGCCGCGACAGGGACGCCCTCTGGAAACACCATATATTTT
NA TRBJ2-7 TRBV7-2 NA CASSQEGRLEQYF TGTGCCAGCAGCCAAGAGGGCAGGCTCGAGCAGTACTTC
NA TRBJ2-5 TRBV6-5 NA CASSYGRKETQYF TGTGCCAGCAGTTACGGGAGAAAAGAGACCCAGTACTTC
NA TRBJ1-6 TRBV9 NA CASSVGEGLNSPLHF TGTGCCAGCAGCGTAGGGGAGGGCCTTAATTCACCCCTCCACTTT